The rows below give T cell receptor beta chains drawn from one sample of a study of cytomegalovirus exposure and HLA in healthy donors. Profiling relied on immunoSEQ multiplex PCR, and the TCRdb table lists in-frame clones only, not all of them. The sample lists around 150,000 clones, less than 65% occurring once. Material for sequencing was PBMCs. These receptors all stem from a woman aged 30 to 39 in good health and CMV-seropositive. Both conserved end residues are part of each CDR3. A D gene is named only where the DNA matches it firmly. The size field is filled for only some rows; it gives once, few, many or a size class.

v_gene	j_gene	abundance	d_gene	CDR3aa	CDR3nt
TRBV27	TRBJ2-7	once	.	CASSLGGGDYEQYF	TGTGCCAGCAGTTTAGGAGGGGGCGATTACGAGCAGTACTTC
TRBV6-1	TRBJ2-7	.	.	CASSLTGAYDYEQYF	TGTGCCAGCAGTCTTACAGGCGCCTATGACTACGAGCAGTACTTC
TRBV10-2	TRBJ2-3	few	.	CASRQGGPDTQYF	TGCGCCAGCAGGCAGGGTGGCCCAGATACGCAGTATTTT
TRBV7-9	TRBJ2-1	.	TRBD2	CASSLARGRAVNEQFF	TGTGCCAGCAGCTTAGCGCGCGGGAGGGCCGTCAATGAGCAGTTCTTC
TRBV5-6	TRBJ1-2	few	.	CASSLAHRGGSGYTF	TGTGCCAGCAGCTTGGCCCATCGGGGCGGGAGCGGCTACACCTTC
TRBV7-6	TRBJ1-4	.	TRBD1	CASSLRGRPEKLFF	TGTGCCAGCAGCTTAAGGGGGCGCCCAGAAAAACTGTTTTTT
TRBV2	TRBJ1-6	.	TRBD1	CASSLQGKGSPLHF	TGTGCCAGCAGTTTACAGGGGAAGGGTTCACCCCTCCACTTT
TRBV9	TRBJ2-3	.	TRBD1	CASSGDRGITDTQYF	TGTGCCAGCTCCGGGGACAGGGGGATTACAGATACGCAGTATTTT
TRBV7-6	TRBJ2-5	.	TRBD2	CASSPPYRLAGGRGYQETQYF	TGTGCCAGCAGCCCCCCTTATCGGCTAGCGGGAGGTAGGGGGTACCAAGAGACCCAGTACTTC
TRBV28	TRBJ2-7	.	.	CASSSSPWGASYEQYF	TGTGCCAGCAGTTCCAGCCCCTGGGGCGCGTCCTACGAGCAGTACTTC
TRBV10-1	TRBJ2-7	.	.	CASSEGRATREYF	TGCGCCAGCAGTGAGGGGCGTGCTACTAGGGAGTACTTC
TRBV19	TRBJ1-2	.	.	CASSIDGEGTYYGYTF	TGTGCCAGTAGTATAGATGGGGAGGGGACCTACTATGGCTACACCTTC